A single sample gave rise to the 29 T cell receptor beta chains below, sequenced in a study of OX40 agonist ivuxolimab in advanced cancers. Method: immunoSEQ multiplex PCR; TCRdb's copy keeps in-frame clones and lacks some. Of 15,000 to 25,000 clones in the sample, 68% were seen once. The starting material was CD4+ or CD8+ T cells sorted from blood, obtained in a trial of the OX40 agonist ivuxolimab. These TCRs come from an adult with an advanced solid tumor such as melanoma, head and neck, liver or kidney cancer.

The chain couples TRBV21-1 to TRBJ2-7. TRBV21-1 represents a pseudogene. The CDR3 covers 16 residues. CDR3 loop: CASSLRDGRIGYEQYF. The CDR3 DNA reads as TGTGCCAGCAGCCTCCGGGACGGTCGGATTGGGTACGAGCAGTACTTC.

The chain joins TRBV6-6 to TRBJ2-7; 8 nucleotides line up with TRBD2. Trimming at V came to 3 bases and at J to 3 bases, leaving 7 bases not matched to a gene. The CDR3 has 15 residues. Germline CDR1 is MNHNY and CDR2 is SVGAGI (reference sequence). CDR3 sequence (DNA): TGTGCCAGCAGTTATCGCGGGGGGTCCCTCTACGAGCAGTACTTC. It is translated as CASSYRGGSLYEQYF.

The rearrangement links TRBV4-2 to TRBJ2-3; either TRBD1 or TRBD2 may supply D (6 bases each). From germline, CDR1 is LGHNA and CDR2 YNFKEQ. CDR3 length: 16 amino acids. Deletions cut 1 base from V and 6 bases from J, with 17 bases between. CDR3 loop: CASSQGLQGGGDTQYF. The CDR3 DNA follows: TGTGCCAGCAGCCAAGGTTTACAGGGAGGAGGGGATACGCAGTATTTT.

This clone was detected only a few times. The chain uses TRBV9 and TRBJ1-5, with D possibly TRBD1 on 5 matching bases. Germline V gene data show CDR1 as SGDLS and CDR2 as YYNGEE. There are 14 residues in the CDR3. V was trimmed by 0 bases and J by 4 bases, leaving 8 bases between them. The CDR3 nucleotides read TGTGCCAGCAGCGTAGGGGACGTAAATCAGCCCCAGCATTTT. It yields the protein CASSVGDVNQPQHF. The complete variable domain, with remaining parts taken from reference TRBV9 and TRBJ1-5, reads DSGVTQTPKHLITATGQRVTLRCSPRSGDLSVYWYQQSLDQGLQFLIQYYNGEERAKGNILERFSAQQFPDLHSELNLSSLELGDSALYFCASSVGDVNQPQHFGDGTRLSIL.

This sequence joins TRBV7-8 and TRBJ2-3, with a possible D match to TRBD1 (5 bases). The germline V gene has CDR1 SGHVS and CDR2 FQNEAQ. V lost 5 bases to trimming and J lost 2 bases, with 14 bases between them. The CDR3 is 15 residues long. In nucleotides, the CDR3 is TGTGCCAGCAGCCCGACCCCACAGGACACAGATACGCAGTATTTT. It yields the protein CASSPTPQDTDTQYF.

The chain joins TRBV7-8 to TRBJ1-5, with a tentative D call TRBD1 (5 bases). Germline V lookup: CDR1 SGHVS, CDR2 FQNEAQ. The CDR3 covers 15 residues. Trimming pared 1 base from V and 10 bases from J, leaving 17 bases between. The CDR3 DNA follows: TGTGCCAGCAGCTTAGGAGTACAGGCTGGTCAACCCCAGCATTTT. As protein: CASSLGVQAGQPQHF.

J is TRBJ1-1 and V is TRBV28, with a possible D match to TRBD1 (6 bases). CDR1 is MDHEN, CDR2 SYDVKM, per germline. V was cut by 3 bases and J by 2 bases, with 16 bases left in between. The CDR3 contains 16 residues. The CDR3 reads CASSFYRQAHNTEAFF. CDR3 DNA: TGTGCCAGCAGTTTTTACAGACAGGCTCATAACACTGAAGCTTTCTTT.

J is TRBJ2-1 and V is TRBV6-4; a possible D gene is TRBD1 (6 bases). Trimming left V 4 bases short and J 4 bases short, with 11 bases between. The V gene's germline CDR1 is MRHNA and CDR2 SNTAGT. The CDR3 is made up of 14 amino acids. The CDR3 protein is CASSVGAEYNEQFF. In DNA form, the CDR3 reads TGTGCCAGCAGTGTGGGGGCTGAATACAATGAGCAGTTCTTC.

The count of this clone is one. The chain couples TRBV13 to TRBJ2-3; D remains unclear. This CDR3 has 12 amino acids. Looked up from germline, CDR1 is PRHDT and CDR2 is FYEKMQ (reference sequence). The V gene lost 3 bases and the J gene lost 4 bases, with 5 bases spanning the gap. CDR3 DNA: TGTGCCAGCAGCTTTGCGTCAGATACGCAGTATTTT. Its protein is CASSFASDTQYF.

This sequence joins TRBV7-9 and TRBJ2-5; a weak D match, TRBD1 (6 bases). The germline V and J ends were trimmed by 0 bases and 2 bases, with 13 bases remaining between them. CDR1 SEHNR and CDR2 FQNEAQ come from the germline V gene (reference sequence). This CDR3 is 16 amino acids long. DNA of the CDR3: TGTGCCAGCAGCTTAGCGCCCCTGGGGGCTCAAGAGACCCAGTACTTC. Protein product: CASSLAPLGAQETQYF.

In this sample, this clone is medium-sized. The rearrangement joins TRBV19 to TRBJ2-2; D ambiguous. CDR3 length: 14 residues. Germline V gene sequence: CDR1 LNHDA, CDR2 SQIVND (reference sequence). Between the trimmed V and J ends, which lost 8 bases and 1 base, there was a span of 11 bases. For the CDR3, the DNA is TGTGCCAGTTGCTCCTGGGGGAACACCGGGGAGCTGTTTTTT. It is translated as CASCSWGNTGELFF.

The rearrangement uses TRBV5-1 and TRBJ2-2, with TRBD2 matching over 7 bases. Germline CDR1 and CDR2: SGHRS and YFSETQ. V dropped 2 bases and J dropped 5; count of bases not matched to a gene: 6. The CDR3 is 15 residues long. The DNA of the CDR3 is TGCGCCAGCAGCTTACTAGCGCCGGGGACCGGGGAGCTGTTTTTT. The encoded protein is CASSLLAPGTGELFF.

This clone has more than one count but fewer than ten. The chain has TRBV6-1 and TRBJ2-2; TRBD1 aligns across 9 bases. The V segment lost 3 bases and the J segment 5 bases; nucleotides outside the gene matches: 13. The CDR3 loop spans 18 amino acids. The germline gives CDR1 MNHNS, CDR2 SASEGT. The CDR3 DNA reads as TGTGCCAGCAGTGAGCCTACCCGGGACAGGGACAATACCGGGGAGCTGTTTTTT. Translating gives CASSEPTRDRDNTGELFF.

The rearrangement joins TRBV4-1 to TRBJ1-1, with D uncertain. V dropped 4 bases and J dropped 1 base, with 4 bases sitting between them. The CDR3 runs to 12 residues. Germline V gene data show CDR1 as MGHRA and CDR2 as YSYEKL. The CDR3 spells CASSRGNTEAFF. Here the CDR3 DNA reads TGCGCCAGCAGCCGGGGGAACACTGAAGCTTTCTTT.

The chain links TRBV28 to TRBJ2-7; 8 bases are a match to TRBD2. The CDR3 has 14 amino acids. Germline lookup yields CDR1 MDHEN and CDR2 SYDVKM. The V gene end was trimmed by 7 bases and the J gene end by 2 bases; junction bases not matched to a gene: 7. The CDR3 sequence: CASTLSGSAYEQYF. The CDR3 DNA reads as TGTGCCAGCACCTTAAGCGGGAGCGCCTACGAGCAGTACTTC.

This clone was seen only a few times. The chain carries TRBV19 and TRBJ2-7; 11 positions agree with TRBD1. With V trimmed by 1 base and J by 6 bases, 5 bases remained unmatched. Germline V CDR1 and CDR2: LNHDA, SQIVND (reference sequence). CDR3 length: 15 amino acids. The CDR3 spells CASSIGDRGRREQYF. For the CDR3, the DNA is TGTGCCAGTAGTATAGGGGACAGGGGGAGACGCGAGCAGTACTTC.

V usage is TRBV4-3 and J usage is TRBJ1-3; D is unresolved. CDR3 length equals 16 residues. V lost 0 bases, J lost 0 bases, and 9 bases lay in between. The V gene's germline CDR1 is LGHNA and CDR2 YSLEER. CDR3 coding DNA: TGCGCCAGCAGCCAAGATTATTTAGGCTCTGGAAACACCATATATTTT. Encoded protein: CASSQDYLGSGNTIYF.

The CDR3 loop reads CASSQDVTGGGIGGYTF. The DNA of the CDR3 is TGTGCCAGCAGCCAAGATGTAACAGGGGGCGGGATAGGTGGCTACACCTTC. J is TRBJ1-2 and V is TRBV11-2; 9 nucleotides match TRBD1. The CDR3 runs 17 residues. Losses at the gene ends were 5 bases for V and 7 bases for J; bases not matched to a gene: 17. Germline CDR1 reads SGHAT; CDR2 reads FQNNGV. Looking up the rest from reference TRBV11-2 and TRBJ1-2 gives the full variable domain: EAGVAQSPRYKIIEKRQSVAFWCNPISGHATLYWYQQILGQGPKLLIQFQNNGVVDDSQLPKDRFSAERLKGVDSTLKIQPAKLEDSAVYLCASSQDVTGGGIGGYTFGSGTRLTVV.

The V and J genes are TRBV7-3 and TRBJ2-2; 8 nucleotides align to TRBD1. Trimming removed 2 bases from V and 11 bases from J; junction bases left unmatched: 7. The CDR3 covers 14 residues. CDR1 and CDR2 from the germline V gene are SGHTA and FQGTGA. CDR3 region: CASSLGTGFSELFF. CDR3 sequence (DNA): TGTGCCAGCAGCTTAGGGACAGGATTTAGCGAGCTGTTTTTT.

V gene TRBV2 combines with J gene TRBJ2-3, with D uncertain. This CDR3 contains 13 residues. Germline loops: CDR1 SNHLY, CDR2 FYNNEI. The V end lost 3 bases, the J end lost 6 bases, and 10 bases lay between the germline ends. In nucleotides, the CDR3 is TGTGCCAGCAGTGAGGAAGGCGCGGATACGCAGTATTTT. The encoded protein is CASSEEGADTQYF.

The rearrangement joins TRBV27 to TRBJ2-1, with a possible D match to TRBD2 (5 bases). Trimming took off 4 bases at V and 0 bases at J, with 7 bases between the two ends. In germline, CDR1 is MNHEY, CDR2 SMNVEV (reference sequence). There are 14 residues in the CDR3. CDR3 region: CASSYGDSYNEQFF. The CDR3 DNA reads TGTGCCAGCAGTTACGGGGACTCCTACAATGAGCAGTTCTTC.

This clone was observed a single time. This sequence joins TRBV27 and TRBJ1-1; D possibly corresponds to TRBD1 (5 bases). Germline values: CDR1 MNHEY, CDR2 SMNVEV (reference sequence). The length of the CDR3 is 13 residues. V lost 3 bases and J lost 1, with 6 bases in between. This CDR3 reads CASSFQGNTEAFF. The DNA for the CDR3 is TGTGCCAGCAGTTTTCAGGGGAACACTGAAGCTTTCTTT.

In this sample, this clone turned up once. The chain recombines TRBV7-6 with TRBJ2-1, with D possibly being TRBD2 (6 bases). The CDR3 is 16 residues long. Per the germline V gene, CDR1 is SGHVS and CDR2 is FNYEAQ. V was cut by 1 base and J by 6 bases, with 16 bases left in between. CDR3 amino acids: CASSLGAGVGRNEQFF. Here the CDR3 DNA reads TGTGCCAGCAGCTTAGGAGCGGGCGTTGGACGCAATGAGCAGTTCTTC. The whole variable domain, remainder taken from reference TRBV7-6 and TRBJ2-1, is GAGVSQSPRYKVTKRGQDVALRCDPISGHVSLYWYRQALGQGPEFLTYFNYEAQQDKSGLPNDRFSAERPEGSISTLTIQRTEQRDSAMYRCASSLGAGVGRNEQFFGPGTRLTVL.

This clone is categorized as medium-sized. An end of the junction does not agree with germline; a read error may underlie this. This sequence joins TRBV9 and TRBJ1-3; D is undetermined. Germline CDR1 is SGDLS and CDR2 is YYNGEE. The CDR3 spans 13 residues. In nucleotides, the CDR3 is TGTGCCAGCACCGGCAACATTGGAGACACCATATATTTT. Translated: CASTGNIGDTIYF.

The chain joins TRBV11-1 to TRBJ1-1; D is uncertain. CDR1 and CDR2 from the germline V gene are SGHAT and FQDESV (reference sequence). The CDR3 runs to 13 residues. The V gene lost 5 bases and the J gene lost 4 bases, with 11 bases spanning the gap. The CDR3 protein is CASSHDDGTEAFF. Written as DNA, the CDR3 is TGTGCCAGCAGCCACGACGACGGCACTGAAGCTTTCTTT.

This clone was counted ten times or more. V is TRBV11-2 and J is TRBJ2-3, with TRBD2 identical over 8 bases. Germline loops: CDR1 SGHAT, CDR2 FQNNGV. Trimming cost V 7 bases and J 6 bases; bases outside gene matches: 12. This CDR3 region has 15 residues. Here the CDR3 DNA reads TGTGCCAGCATGGGGAGCGGGAGCTGGGCCGATACGCAGTATTTT. It encodes CASMGSGSWADTQYF.

V and J are TRBV5-6 and TRBJ2-7, with no clear D. The CDR3 is made up of 12 amino acids. V was shortened by 1 base and J by 5 bases, with 7 bases between the two germline ends. CDR1 and CDR2 (germline): SGHDT, YYEEEE. The CDR3 loop is CASSLLLDEQYF. CDR3 in DNA: TGTGCCAGCAGCTTGTTATTGGACGAGCAGTACTTC.

V usage is TRBV11-3 and J usage is TRBJ2-1; 8 bases match TRBD2. CDR1 and CDR2 (germline): SGHNT, YENEEA. The V gene end was trimmed by 1 base and the J gene end by 0 bases; junction bases not matched to a gene: 2. This CDR3 comprises 16 residues. The DNA of the CDR3 is TGTGCCAGCAGCTTAGGACTAGCGAGCTCCTACAATGAGCAGTTCTTC. Translation: CASSLGLASSYNEQFF.

This chain joins TRBV11-1 and TRBJ2-1; possibly TRBD1 or TRBD2 for D (5 bases each). V was clipped by 1 base and J by 8 bases, with 18 bases between them. The germline V gene has CDR1 SGHAT and CDR2 FQDESV (reference sequence). The CDR3 runs 16 residues. The CDR3 sequence is CASSLVRGPSVDEQFF. CDR3 nucleotide sequence: TGTGCCAGCAGCTTAGTAAGGGGACCCAGTGTCGATGAGCAGTTCTTC.